Listed below are T cell receptor beta chains from one sample, sequenced in a study of T cell responses to AZD1222 COVID-19 vaccine. TCRdb's table, derived via immunoSEQ multiplex PCR, lists solely in-frame clones and lacks some. In the table there are 95,000 to 150,000 clones, about 85% of which are singletons. The specimen was peripheral blood, collected on day 0 of AZD1222 vaccination. These receptors all stem from an adult in good health. CDR3s include the opening cysteine and the closing phenylalanine or tryptophan. Fields, in order: V gene, clone size, J gene, D gene, CDR3 DNA, CDR3 protein. A D gene is named only where the DNA matches it firmly. Clone size is shown for a subset of rows, as once, few, many or a class of expanded clone.

TRBV6-5	.	TRBJ1-1	TRBD1	TGTGCCAGCAGTCATAGACAGGGTGTTGAAGCTTTCTTT	CASSHRQGVEAFF
TRBV15	.	TRBJ2-5	TRBD2	TGTGCCACCAGCAACCCGGGACTAGCGGGGGGGCTGTACCAAGAGACCCAGTACTTC	CATSNPGLAGGLYQETQYF
TRBV27	.	TRBJ2-1	TRBD2	TGTGCCAGCAGCGCCGTCGGGACTAGCGGGGGATACAATGAGCAGTTCTTC	CASSAVGTSGGYNEQFF
TRBV2	many	TRBJ2-2	.	TGTGCCAGCAGTGAATTTCTGTGGGGGGCGACCGGGGAGCTGTTTTTT	CASSEFLWGATGELFF
TRBV7-2	.	TRBJ2-7	.	TGTGCCAGCAGTCTCTCGGACAGCACCTACGAGCAGTACTTC	CASSLSDSTYEQYF
TRBV6-5	.	TRBJ1-3	.	TGTGCCAGCAGTAGGGTTGGCTCTGGAAACACCATATATTTT	CASSRVGSGNTIYF
TRBV9	.	TRBJ1-3	.	TGTGCCAGCAGTACAGGTATTGGAAACACCATATATTTT	CASSTGIGNTIYF
TRBV5-4	.	TRBJ2-3	.	TGTGCCAGCAGCTTGCCGGGGGGACAGAAAATCGCAGATACGCAGTATTTT	CASSLPGGQKIADTQYF
TRBV13	.	TRBJ1-5	.	TGTGCCAGCAGCTTAGCTGTAAGCAATCAGCCCCAGCATTTT	CASSLAVSNQPQHF
TRBV11-3	.	TRBJ2-1	.	TGTGCCAGCAGCTTTTCCGGTTACTCCTACAATGAGCAGTTCTTC	CASSFSGYSYNEQFF
TRBV28	.	TRBJ2-1	TRBD2	TGTGCCAGCAGTGTGACTAGCGGGGGGGCTTACAATGAGCAGTTCTTC	CASSVTSGGAYNEQFF
TRBV18	.	TRBJ2-2	.	TGTGCCAGCTCACCACGTACGGACACCGGGGAGCTGTTTTTT	CASSPRTDTGELFF
TRBV5-6	.	TRBJ1-1	.	TGTGCCAGCAGCTTGTCCGGGGAGGGCTTAGTGAACACTGAAGCTTTCTTT	CASSLSGEGLVNTEAFF
TRBV15	.	TRBJ1-2	.	TGTGCCACCAGCAGAGGGGAGGGCTACACCTTC	CATSRGEGYTF
TRBV3-1/TRBV3-2	.	TRBJ2-5	.	TGTGCCAGCAGCCAAGTTCCGGGCCGAGAGACCCAGTACTTC	CASSQVPGRETQYF
TRBV7-2	once	TRBJ1-6	.	TGTGCCAGCAGCTTTCTGTTTGAGGCAGGCTCCTATAATTCACCCCTCCACTTT	CASSFLFEAGSYNSPLHF
TRBV7-9	.	TRBJ2-5	TRBD2	TGTGCCAGCAGCCCCCGGGAGGGCCACCAAGAGACCCAGTACTTC	CASSPREGHQETQYF
TRBV4-3	.	TRBJ1-1	.	TGCGCCAGCAGCCAAGTAGGATACACTGAAGCTTTCTTT	CASSQVGYTEAFF
TRBV2	.	TRBJ1-2	.	TGTGCCAGCAGTCAGCTATACAGTGGCTACACCTTC	CASSQLYSGYTF
TRBV28	.	TRBJ1-1	.	TGTGCCAGCAGTATAAACATTTTGAACACTGAAGCTTTCTTT	CASSINILNTEAFF
TRBV5-4	.	TRBJ1-2	.	TGTGCCAGCAGCGACGCGACTAACTATGGCTACACCTTC	CASSDATNYGYTF
TRBV19	.	TRBJ1-1	.	TGTGCCAGTACTACGGGCACTGAAGCTTTCTTT	CASTTGTEAFF
TRBV10-2	.	TRBJ2-3	TRBD2	TGCGCCACCGGAGAGGCGGGGGGGGCAGATACGCAGTATTTT	CATGEAGGADTQYF
TRBV12-3/TRBV12-4	.	TRBJ2-7	.	TGTGCCAGCAGCAAACAGCTTTACGAGCAGTACTTC	CASSKQLYEQYF
TRBV11-3	.	TRBJ2-7	TRBD2	TGTGCCAGCAGCTTAGTCGGGGGGGCCTACGAGCAGTACTTC	CASSLVGGAYEQYF
TRBV19	.	TRBJ1-1	.	TGTGCCACCAGGGACAATTTGGACACTGAAGCTTTCTTT	CATRDNLDTEAFF
TRBV5-4	.	TRBJ2-7	TRBD1	TGTGCCAGCAGCCCGGGACAGGGGGCATCTCGGCTCTACGAGCAGTACTTC	CASSPGQGASRLYEQYF
TRBV5-6	.	TRBJ1-6	.	TGTGCCAGCAGCGTTGTGGGGATCTATAATTCACCCCTCCACTTT	CASSVVGIYNSPLHF
TRBV11-1	once	TRBJ1-5	.	TGTGCCAGCAGCCCTGCGGGGAGAGATCAGCCCCAGCATTTT	CASSPAGRDQPQHF
TRBV5-1	.	TRBJ1-1	.	TGCGCCAGCAGCCCTGACACGAACACTGAAGCTTTCTTT	CASSPDTNTEAFF
TRBV6-5	.	TRBJ2-5	.	TGTGCCAGCAGAGTAGCGGTTGCGGGGACCCAGTACTTC	CASRVAVAGTQYF
TRBV7-9	.	TRBJ1-2	.	TGTGCCAGCAGCTTAACCGGACAACACACCTTC	CASSLTGQHTF
TRBV13	.	TRBJ2-7	TRBD1	TGTGCCAGCAGCCCCACAGGGGTCGGCCACGAGCAGTACTTC	CASSPTGVGHEQYF
TRBV2	.	TRBJ1-5	.	TGTGCCAGCAGTGAAGCCGGGTGGGGCAATCAGCCCCAGCATTTT	CASSEAGWGNQPQHF
TRBV28	.	TRBJ2-5	.	TGTGCCAGCAGTCCGACGCTGCGGCCCAGGGAGACCCAGTACTTC	CASSPTLRPRETQYF
TRBV6-2/TRBV6-3	.	TRBJ2-1	.	TGTGCCAGCAGTTACCAGAATGAGCAGTTCTTC	CASSYQNEQFF
TRBV5-1	.	TRBJ1-1	.	TGCGCCAGCAGCTTACGTGGGAACACTGAAGCTTTCTTT	CASSLRGNTEAFF
TRBV9	.	TRBJ1-2	.	TGTGCCAGCAGCGTAGAAGCAGTTAGGGGGACTAGTAGAGGCTACACCTTC	CASSVEAVRGTSRGYTF
TRBV6-5	.	TRBJ2-7	.	TGTGCCAGCAGTCTGGGGACGGAGACCTACGAGCAGTACTTC	CASSLGTETYEQYF
TRBV2	.	TRBJ1-1	TRBD1	TGTGCCAGCAGACCAGGGGGGAACACTGAAGCTTTCTTT	CASRPGGNTEAFF
TRBV3-1/TRBV3-2	.	TRBJ2-3	.	TGTGCCAGCAGCCTACTAGGAACAGATACGCAGTATTTT	CASSLLGTDTQYF
TRBV4-1	.	TRBJ2-4	TRBD1	TGCGCCAGCAGCCAAGATGTGAGCAGGGGGCAGTTCATTCAGTACTTC	CASSQDVSRGQFIQYF
TRBV25-1	once	TRBJ2-3	TRBD1	TGTGCCAGCAGTGGGGGACAGGGGATAGCAGATACGCAGTATTTT	CASSGGQGIADTQYF
TRBV7-8	.	TRBJ2-1	TRBD2	TGTGCCAGCAGCTTAGTGGGACTAGCGGGGGGGTACAATGAGCAGTTCTTC	CASSLVGLAGGYNEQFF
TRBV5-4	.	TRBJ1-2	TRBD1	TGTGCCAGCAGCCTTGGAGGGGTTAGACAGGGTTCTAACTATGGCTACACCTTC	CASSLGGVRQGSNYGYTF
TRBV7-6	.	TRBJ1-2	TRBD1	TGTGCCAGCAGCCCAACCGTCCGGGACAGGGGTTACTATGGCTACACCTTC	CASSPTVRDRGYYGYTF
TRBV30	.	TRBJ1-2	TRBD1	TGTGCCTGGAGTGTTTACAGGGGCTCAGGCTATGGCTACACCTTC	CAWSVYRGSGYGYTF
TRBV15	.	TRBJ1-4	.	TGTGCCACCAGCAGAGCTCGATTTTCAACTAATGAAAAACTGTTTTTT	CATSRARFSTNEKLFF
TRBV28	.	TRBJ1-2	TRBD1	TGTGCCAGCAGGCAGGGGGCCGTGGGCTACACCTTC	CASRQGAVGYTF
TRBV12-2	.	TRBJ1-2	.	TGTGCAAGTCGCTTAGCGTGTGGCAGGGCTAACCTATTCGACTATGGCTACACCTTC	CASRLACGRANLFDYGYTF
TRBV7-2	.	TRBJ2-7	TRBD2	TGTGCCAGCAGCTTAGACTCGACTAGCCGCTCCTACGAGCAGTACTTC	CASSLDSTSRSYEQYF
TRBV2	.	TRBJ1-3	.	TGTGCCAGCAGTGATCCCGCTAAAGGGGGCTCTGGAAACACCATATATTTT	CASSDPAKGGSGNTIYF
TRBV7-6	.	TRBJ2-3	.	TGTGCCAGCAGCTTAGGGGACTCCCCCATCGGCGCAGATACGCAGTATTTT	CASSLGDSPIGADTQYF
TRBV5-6	many	TRBJ2-5	.	TGTGCCAGCAGCTTGGCGGGATATCGAGAGACCCAGTACTTC	CASSLAGYRETQYF
TRBV13	.	TRBJ1-1	.	TGTGCCAGCAGCCCCCCCCTAGGGGGCACTGAAGCTTTCTTT	CASSPPLGGTEAFF
TRBV3-1/TRBV3-2	.	TRBJ1-6	TRBD1	TGTGCCAGCAGCCCGAACAGGGGGACGAATTCACCCCTCCACTTT	CASSPNRGTNSPLHF
TRBV6-2/TRBV6-3	.	TRBJ1-5	.	TGTGCCAGCAGTGCCGACAGTAGACAGCCCCAGCATTTT	CASSADSRQPQHF
TRBV14	.	TRBJ2-4	.	TGTGCCAGCAGCCAAGCTGGGACCGGCTATAACATTCAGTACTTC	CASSQAGTGYNIQYF